What follows is one T cell receptor beta chain and its context. Its specificity is unknown. TCRdb reprocessed the RT-PCR reads via MiXCR and lists one record per CDR3 protein. The sample has around 850,000 distinct CDR3 sequences; approximately 17% are singletons. This specimen belongs to a study of response to subunit inactivated influenza vaccine. Whole-study findings and limits: Each seasonal influenza vaccination recruits few new T cells, the authors suggested.

The CDR3 length is 16 residues. The V end was cut by 4 bases, the J end by 5 bases, with 16 bases between. Per the germline V gene, CDR1 is KGHDR and CDR2 is SFDVKD. The chain links TRBV24-1 to TRBJ2-2; a weak D match, TRBD1 (6 bases). Sequencing was performed on PBMCs from blood, taken 5 to 6 days after vaccination. The TCR was taken from a man in his forties or fifties who received an inactivated influenza vaccine. CDR3 residues: CATSEAAGARTGELFF. Here the CDR3 DNA reads TGTGCCACCAGTGAGGCGGCAGGGGCCCGAACCGGGGAGCTGTTTTTT.